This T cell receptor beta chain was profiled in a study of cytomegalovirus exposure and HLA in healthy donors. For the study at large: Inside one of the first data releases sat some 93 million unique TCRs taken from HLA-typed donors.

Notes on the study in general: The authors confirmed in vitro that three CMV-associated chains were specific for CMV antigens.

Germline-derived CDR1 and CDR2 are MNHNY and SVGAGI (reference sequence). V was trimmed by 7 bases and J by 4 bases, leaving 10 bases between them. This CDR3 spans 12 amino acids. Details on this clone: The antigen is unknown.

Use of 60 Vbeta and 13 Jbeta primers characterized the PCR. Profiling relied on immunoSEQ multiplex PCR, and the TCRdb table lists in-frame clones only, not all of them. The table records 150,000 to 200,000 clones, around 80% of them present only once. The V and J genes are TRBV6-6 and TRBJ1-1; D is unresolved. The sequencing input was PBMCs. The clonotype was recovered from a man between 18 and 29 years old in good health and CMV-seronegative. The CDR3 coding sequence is TGTGCCAGCAAACCGGGTGGCACTGAAGCTTTCTTT. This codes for CASKPGGTEAFF.